These 19 T cell receptor beta chains were sequenced from one sample in a study of long-term antiretroviral therapy in people with HIV. The assay used was immunoSEQ (version v3.0), run at survey level. Only in-frame clones appear in the TCRdb table, and some are missing; sequencing was by immunoSEQ multiplex PCR. The table includes some 20,000 clones, roughly 80% detected once. The source material was unsorted PBMCs, sampled roughly 5.9 years after starting antiretroviral therapy. The receptors stem from a man aged 25 to 40 with HIV.

This sequence joins TRBV28 and TRBJ1-3; TRBD1 aligns across 9 bases. Germline V lookup: CDR1 MDHEN, CDR2 SYDVKM. The CDR3 is 15 residues long. V lost 6 bases to trimming and J lost 3 bases; unmatched junction nucleotides: 6. The CDR3 coding sequence is TGTGCCAGCAGCCTATACAGGGGGCATGGAAACACCATATATTTT. Translating it yields CASSLYRGHGNTIYF.

V gene TRBV29-1 combines with J gene TRBJ1-3; D is unclear. V lost 4 bases and J lost 0, with 10 bases in between. Germline lookup yields CDR1 SQVTM and CDR2 ANQGSEA. The CDR3 covers 14 residues. For the CDR3, the DNA is TGCAGCGTTGGAGGAACGAGCTCTGGAAACACCATATATTTT. This sequence encodes CSVGGTSSGNTIYF.

This chain connects TRBV28 to TRBJ1-1, with TRBD1 identical over 8 bases. CDR1 and CDR2 from the germline V gene are MDHEN and SYDVKM. Trimming removed 5 bases from V and 5 bases from J; junction bases left unmatched: 4. The CDR3 has 13 amino acids. CDR3: CASSPTGGTEAFF. CDR3 DNA sequence: TGTGCCAGCAGTCCAACAGGGGGGACTGAAGCTTTCTTT.

J is TRBJ2-7 and V is TRBV6-1, with TRBD2 identical over 8 bases. Germline CDR1 reads MNHNS; CDR2 reads SASEGT. V trimming: 2 bases; J trimming: 4 bases; junction bases outside the gene matches: 13. The length of the CDR3 is 17 residues. The CDR3 nucleotides are TGTGCCAGCAGTGAAATGGGATGGGGCCGGGAGGGGTACGAGCAGTACTTC. Amino acids: CASSEMGWGREGYEQYF.

A single count supports this clone. The J gene is TRBJ1-5, the V gene TRBV27; possibly TRBD1 for D (5 bases). This CDR3 is built from 15 residues. Germline assignment: CDR1 MNHEY and CDR2 SMNVEV (reference sequence). The germline V and J ends were trimmed by 7 bases and 3 bases, with 16 bases remaining between them. The CDR3 reads CASIPDSLINQPQHF. In DNA form, the CDR3 reads TGTGCCAGCATCCCCGACAGCCTAATCAATCAGCCCCAGCATTTT.

The V and J genes are TRBV4-3 and TRBJ2-7, with 10 nucleotides matching TRBD2. V lost 4 bases to trimming and J lost 5 bases; unmatched junction nucleotides: 8. The germline gives CDR1 LGHNA, CDR2 YSLEER. CDR3 length equals 15 residues. The CDR3 spells CASSLTSGGANEQYF. In DNA form, the CDR3 reads TGCGCCAGCAGCCTCACAAGCGGGGGGGCCAACGAGCAGTACTTC.

This clone was detected a few times. The V and J genes are TRBV7-9 and TRBJ1-2; D is unclear. The germline V gene has CDR1 SEHNR and CDR2 FQNEAQ (reference sequence). There are 11 residues in the CDR3. V lost 1 base and J lost 7, with 4 bases in between. CDR3 nucleotide sequence: TGTGCCAGCAGCTTAGAAGGTGGCTACACCTTC. Translated: CASSLEGGYTF.

The gene calls are TRBV28 and TRBJ1-6; D is ambiguous. Trimming stripped 5 bases from V and 6 bases from J, with 5 bases between. Germline CDR1 MDHEN, CDR2 SYDVKM. The CDR3 has 12 amino acids. CDR3 bases: TGTGCCAGCAGTCGAACTAATTCACCCCTCCACTTT. Its protein is CASSRTNSPLHF. Together with reference TRBV28 and TRBJ1-6, the CDR3 gives the full variable domain: DVKVTQSSRYLVKRTGEKVFLECVQDMDHENMFWYRQDPGLGLRLIYFSYDVKMKEKGDIPEGYSVSREKKERFSLILESASTNQTSMYLCASSRTNSPLHFGNGTRLTVT.

The V and J genes are TRBV29-1 and TRBJ1-5; possible D gene TRBD1, 6 bases. The CDR3 spans 17 residues. V lost 5 bases and J lost 0, with 20 bases in between. The germline V gene has CDR1 SQVTM and CDR2 ANQGSEA. The CDR3 DNA follows: TGCAGCGTTAGGGGGGGAAAACAGGGATATAGCAATCAGCCCCAGCATTTT. This translates into CSVRGGKQGYSNQPQHF.

The rearrangement uses TRBV27 and TRBJ2-1; 9 bases match TRBD1. Losses at the gene ends were 7 bases for V and 5 bases for J; bases not matched to a gene: 15. The CDR3 length is 17 residues. Germline V gene lookup returns CDR1 MNHEY and CDR2 SMNVEV (reference sequence). In nucleotides, the CDR3 is TGTGCCAGCAACTCAGGGGTCGGGACAGGGCGAAACAATGAGCAGTTCTTC. Its protein is CASNSGVGTGRNNEQFF.

The CDR3 loop reads CASSLLGRSYEQYF. The CDR3 DNA follows: TGTGCCAGCAGCTTACTGGGCAGATCCTACGAGCAGTACTTC. This rearrangement joins TRBV11-1 to TRBJ2-7, with unresolved D. V was clipped by 2 bases and J by 1 base, with 9 bases between them. The germline V gene encodes CDR1 SGHAT and CDR2 FQDESV (reference sequence). CDR3 length equals 14 residues. The variable domain in full, completed from reference TRBV11-1 and TRBJ2-7, reads EAEVAQSPRYKITEKSQAVAFWCDPISGHATLYWYRQILGQGPELLVQFQDESVVDDSQLPKDRFSAERLKGVDSTLKIQPAELGDSAMYLCASSLLGRSYEQYFGPGTRLTVT.

The chain joins TRBV19 to TRBJ2-7; D ambiguous. From germline, CDR1 is LNHDA and CDR2 SQIVND (reference sequence). This CDR3 comprises 15 residues. Deletions cut 4 bases from V and 3 bases from J, with 16 bases between. CDR3 sequence reads: CASSRTGEIVYEQYF. The CDR3 nucleotides read TGTGCCAGTAGTAGGACCGGAGAGATAGTCTACGAGCAGTACTTC.

The chain is built from TRBV16 and TRBJ1-2, with D perhaps matching TRBD1 (6 bases). The CDR3 covers 16 residues. Germline CDR1 reads KGHSY; CDR2 reads FQNENV. The V end lost 4 bases, the J end lost 4 bases, and 19 bases lay between the germline ends. CDR3 sequence: CASSPRRGEAFYGYTF. Written as DNA, the CDR3 is TGTGCCAGCAGCCCCAGGAGGGGGGAGGCCTTCTATGGCTACACCTTC.

The chain has TRBV4-2 and TRBJ1-6, with D perhaps TRBD1 (5 bases). Trimming cost V 5 bases and J 6 bases, with 26 bases left between them. The CDR3 has 19 residues. The germline V gene has CDR1 LGHNA and CDR2 YNFKEQ. In DNA, the CDR3 is TGTGCCAGCAGCTCTAGAGGGACGAAGGGTGGTTACTTTAATTCACCCCTCCACTTT. Protein product: CASSSRGTKGGYFNSPLHF.

The chain links TRBV4-3 to TRBJ1-4; TRBD1 agrees at 8 bases. The J segment lost 5 bases and the V segment lost 4 bases, leaving 9 bases of the junction unmatched. This CDR3 is 16 amino acids long. Germline CDR1 reads LGHNA; CDR2 reads YSLEER. Here the CDR3 DNA reads TGCGCCAGCAGCCCGAGGCAGGGGGCGGCGAATGAAAAACTGTTTTTT. Its translation is CASSPRQGAANEKLFF.

This clone has just one count. The V call is TRBV2, the J call TRBJ1-2, with D hard to call. The germline V and J ends were trimmed by 10 bases and 7 bases, with 16 bases remaining between them. The CDR3 is 12 amino acids. The germline V gene has CDR1 SNHLY and CDR2 FYNNEI. This CDR3 is CATQGGRTGYTF. The CDR3, as DNA: TGTGCCACCCAAGGAGGCAGGACTGGCTACACCTTC.

V is TRBV7-8 and J is TRBJ2-7; 9 bases fit TRBD2. The CDR3 extends over 15 amino acids. With 5 bases clipped from V and 5 bases from J, the junction kept 10 bases outside the gene matches. Per the germline V gene, CDR1 is SGHVS and CDR2 is FQNEAQ. CDR3 amino acids: CASSLSGGRVHEQYF. CDR3 sequence (DNA): TGTGCCAGCAGCCTCTCCGGCGGGAGGGTCCACGAGCAGTACTTC.

The genes are TRBV5-6 and TRBJ2-1; the match to TRBD1 covers 7 bases. Trimming at V came to 0 bases and at J to 7 bases, leaving 7 bases not matched to a gene. Germline loops: CDR1 SGHDT, CDR2 YYEEEE. The CDR3 spans 15 residues. CDR3 region: CASSLVGQGVNEQFF. Here the CDR3 DNA reads TGTGCCAGCAGCTTGGTCGGTCAGGGGGTAAATGAGCAGTTCTTC.

The V call is TRBV9, the J call TRBJ2-2; the D gene is possibly TRBD1 (6 bases). Germline CDR1 SGDLS, CDR2 YYNGEE. The V end was cut by 0 bases, the J end by 0 bases, with 9 bases between. The CDR3 spans 16 residues. CDR3 in amino acids: CASSVGRTANTGELFF. The CDR3 nucleotides are TGTGCCAGCAGCGTAGGCAGGACAGCGAACACCGGGGAGCTGTTTTTT.